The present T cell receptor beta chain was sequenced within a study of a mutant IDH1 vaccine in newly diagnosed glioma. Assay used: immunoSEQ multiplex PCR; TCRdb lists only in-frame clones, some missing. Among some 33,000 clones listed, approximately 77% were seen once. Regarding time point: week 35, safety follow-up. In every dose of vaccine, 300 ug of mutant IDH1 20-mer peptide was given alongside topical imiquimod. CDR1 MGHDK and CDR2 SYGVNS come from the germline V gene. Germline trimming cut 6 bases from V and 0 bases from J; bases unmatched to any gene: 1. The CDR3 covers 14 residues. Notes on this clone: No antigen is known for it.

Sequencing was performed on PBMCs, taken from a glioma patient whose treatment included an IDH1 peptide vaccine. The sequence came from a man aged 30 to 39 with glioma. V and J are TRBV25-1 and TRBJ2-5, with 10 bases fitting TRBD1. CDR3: CASSDRGHQETQYF. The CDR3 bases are TGTGCCAGCAGCGACAGGGGGCACCAAGAGACCCAGTACTTC.